The T cell receptor beta chain described here comes from a study of T cell changes during pregnancy in multiple sclerosis. Looked up from germline, CDR1 is SGHAT and CDR2 is FQNNGV. V shed 0 bases and J shed 5 bases, with 14 bases lying between them. CDR3 length equals 16 residues. TCRdb's copy holds only in-frame clones and misses some; the assay was immunoSEQ multiplex PCR. Counted here are approximately 99,000 clones, approximately 93% occurring once; the ten biggest clones make up roughly 0.99%. This sequence originates from a female donor with multiple sclerosis, enrolled in a pregnancy study. The chain carries TRBV11-2 and TRBJ2-1, with D possibly matching TRBD2 (6 bases). Sequencing used peripheral blood, obtained after pregnancy. As DNA, the CDR3 is TGTGCCAGCAGCTTAGATCTGGGACTGACAAACAATGAGCAGTTCTTC. Translation gives CASSLDLGLTNNEQFF.